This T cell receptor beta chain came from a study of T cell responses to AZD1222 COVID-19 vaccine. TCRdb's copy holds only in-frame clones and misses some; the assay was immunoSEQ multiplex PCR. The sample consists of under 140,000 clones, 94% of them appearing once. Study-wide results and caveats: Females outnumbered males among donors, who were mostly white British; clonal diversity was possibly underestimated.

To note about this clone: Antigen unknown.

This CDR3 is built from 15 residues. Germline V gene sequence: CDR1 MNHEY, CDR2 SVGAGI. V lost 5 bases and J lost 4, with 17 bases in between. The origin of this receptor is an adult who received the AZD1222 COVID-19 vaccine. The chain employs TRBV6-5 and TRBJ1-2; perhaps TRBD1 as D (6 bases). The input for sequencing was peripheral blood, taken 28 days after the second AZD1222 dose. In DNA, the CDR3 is TGTGCCAGCAGTACCATCTCACAGGGACCCTATGGCTACACCTTC. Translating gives CASSTISQGPYGYTF.